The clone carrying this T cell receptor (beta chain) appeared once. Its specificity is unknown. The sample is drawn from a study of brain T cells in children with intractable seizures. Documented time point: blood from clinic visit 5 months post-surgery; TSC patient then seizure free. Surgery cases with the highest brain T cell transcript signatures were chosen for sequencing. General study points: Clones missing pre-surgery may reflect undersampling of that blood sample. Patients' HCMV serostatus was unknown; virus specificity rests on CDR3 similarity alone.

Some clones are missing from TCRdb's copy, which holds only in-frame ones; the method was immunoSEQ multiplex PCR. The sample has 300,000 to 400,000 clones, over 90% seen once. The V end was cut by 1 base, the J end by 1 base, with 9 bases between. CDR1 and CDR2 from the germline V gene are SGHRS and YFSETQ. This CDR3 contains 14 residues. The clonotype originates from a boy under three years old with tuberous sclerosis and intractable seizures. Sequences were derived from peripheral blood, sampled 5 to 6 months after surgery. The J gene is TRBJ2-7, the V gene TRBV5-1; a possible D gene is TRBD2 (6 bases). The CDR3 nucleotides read TGCGCCAGCAGCTTGACTAGCCCTTCCTACGAGCAGTACTTC. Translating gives CASSLTSPSYEQYF.